This T cell receptor beta chain came from a study of CD8 T cells in Susac syndrome. CD8+ and CD4+ T cells taken from blood had their TCR beta sequenced. While serving as controls, healthy donors were matched for age and sex. Random-hexamer reverse transcription was applied to about 0.45 to 1 ug RNA. The authors amplified TCR beta CDR3 across 54 Vbeta and 13 Jbeta using immunoSEQ multiplex PCR. TCRdb reprocessed the immunoSEQ multiplex PCR reads with MiXCR, giving one entry per CDR3 protein. The sample has under 200,000 distinct CDR3 sequences, approximately 95% seen once. The CDR3 runs to 14 residues. V was cut by 3 bases and J by 3 bases, with 10 bases left in between. Germline CDR1 is KGHDR and CDR2 is SFDVKD.

This receptor was taken from a human donor in good health. The chain joins TRBV24-1 to TRBJ1-2; D remains ambiguous. The sample was CD4+ T cells from PBMCs. DNA of the CDR3: TGTGCCACCAGTGATGCAACTCGGGACTATGGCTACACCTTC. Its translation is CATSDATRDYGYTF.